Below are 29 T cell receptor beta chains sequenced from a single sample in a study of T cell repertoires in cytomegalovirus infection. TCRdb fed the reads into MiXCR, producing one record per CDR3 protein. The sample shows some 800,000 distinct CDR3 sequences, approximately 29% of them seen only once. The antigens these receptors bind are not known. The input for sequencing was cultured CD8+ T cells from PBMCs, taken from culture after CMV antigen stimulation. The receptors were gathered from a human donor in good health (CMV status not recorded). Some clones in this sample may be carry-over from other donors' samples.

The CDR3 DNA follows: TGTGCCAGCAGTGTCCTCGGGCTTCCGGGAATCACTGAAGCTTTCTTT. Its translation: CASSVLGLPGITEAFF. This chain connects TRBV6-1 to TRBJ1-1; the D is unclear. The ends were cut back, 4 bases at V and 4 bases at J, with 19 bases in the middle. From germline, CDR1 is MNHNS and CDR2 SASEGT. The CDR3 runs to 16 residues.

This clonotype showed up just once. The rearrangement joins TRBV15 to TRBJ2-7; 8 bases map to TRBD1. Germline V gene sequence: CDR1 LNHNV, CDR2 YYDKDF (reference sequence). This CDR3 has 12 residues. V lost 6 bases, J lost 2 bases, and 0 bases stayed unmatched. CDR3 bases: TGTGCCACCAGACAGGGGGCCTACGAGCAGTACTTC. Protein product: CATRQGAYEQYF.

V usage is TRBV6-2 or TRBV6-3 and J usage is TRBJ2-7, with 7 positions matching TRBD2. Germline V gene sequence: CDR1 MNHEY, CDR2 SVGEGT. V lost 6 bases and J lost 5; bases outside the gene matches: 4. The CDR3 covers 12 residues. This CDR3 is CASRGGFHEQYV. The CDR3 bases are TGTGCCAGCAGGGGAGGGTTCCACGAGCAGTACGTC.

The V and J genes are TRBV27 and TRBJ2-7; TRBD1 aligns across 12 bases. Germline CDR1 is MNHEY and CDR2 is SMNVEV (reference sequence). The CDR3 loop spans 16 amino acids. V shed 5 bases and J 5 bases; nucleotides not matched to a gene: 10. The CDR3 loop reads CASSPSGTGGLHEQYV. For the CDR3, the DNA is TGTGCCAGCAGTCCGAGCGGGACAGGGGGCCTACACGAGCAGTACGTC.

The chain joins TRBV29-1 to TRBJ1-2; possibly TRBD1 for D (6 bases). This CDR3 is 13 amino acids long. Germline values: CDR1 SQVTM, CDR2 ANQGSEA. Trimming took off 4 bases at V and 6 bases at J, with 15 bases between the two ends. This CDR3 is CSVARAGADGYTF. In DNA, the CDR3 is TGCAGCGTTGCCCGGGCAGGGGCGGATGGCTACACCTTC.

A few counts support this clonotype. The chain joins TRBV7-9 to TRBJ1-5; tentative D call: TRBD1 (5 bases). CDR1 and CDR2 (germline): SEHNR, FQNEAQ (reference sequence). V lost 8 bases and J lost 5, with 25 bases in between. The CDR3 has 17 residues. The CDR3, as DNA: TGTGCCAGCGAGGACGGTACATCTCAGGGATTGCATCAGCCCCAGCATTTT. It specifies CASEDGTSQGLHQPQHF.

The chain couples TRBV12-3 or TRBV12-4 to TRBJ1-6; D unclear. Trimming removed 6 bases at V and 1 base at J, with 13 bases between. This CDR3 has 16 amino acids. The CDR3 loop is CASRLGPLSYNSPLHF. In nucleotides, the CDR3 is TGTGCCAGCAGATTGGGCCCCCTATCCTATAATTCACCCCTCCACTTT.

The chain uses TRBV13 and TRBJ2-3; D tentatively fits TRBD1 or TRBD2 (5 bases each). From germline, CDR1 is PRHDT and CDR2 FYEKMQ (reference sequence). Trimming cost V 5 bases and J 2 bases, with 11 bases left between them. There are 14 residues in the CDR3. The CDR3 coding sequence is TGTGCCAGCAGCCACCTGGGGGTCACAGATACGCAGTATTTT. This codes for CASSHLGVTDTQYF.

This clonotype appeared a few times. The chain links TRBV24-1 to TRBJ2-6; D is uncertain. This CDR3 comprises 15 residues. V was pared by 3 bases and J by 1 base, with 6 bases between. Germline V gives CDR1 KGHDR, CDR2 SFDVKD. This CDR3 reads CATSDRYSGANVLTF. The CDR3 nucleotides are TGTGCCACCAGTGATCGATATTCTGGGGCCAACGTCCTGACTTTC.

This clonotype turned up a few times. The chain is built from TRBV2 and TRBJ1-5, with D possibly TRBD1 on 6 matching bases. CDR1 and CDR2 (germline): SNHLY, FYNNEI. The CDR3 spans 16 residues. V was cut by 6 bases and J by 0 bases, with 15 bases left in between. CDR3 region: CASREKTGYSNQPQHF. DNA of the CDR3: TGTGCCAGCAGGGAAAAGACAGGATATAGCAATCAGCCCCAGCATTTT. The variable domain in full, with the rest retrieved from reference TRBV2 and TRBJ1-5, is EPEVTQTPSHQVTQMGQEVILRCVPISNHLYFYWYRQILGQKVEFLVSFYNNEISEKSEIFDDQFSVERPDGSNFTLKIRSTKLEDSAMYFCASREKTGYSNQPQHFGDGTRLSIL.

This clonotype was seen a few times. V gene TRBV7-8 combines with J gene TRBJ2-1; 8 bases fit TRBD2. V gave up 1 base and J gave up 7 bases; unmatched junction bases: 21. From germline, CDR1 is SGHVS and CDR2 FQNEAQ. The CDR3 runs to 20 residues. CDR3: CASSLEIGGVGGGDPNEQFF. The CDR3, as DNA: TGTGCCAGCAGCTTAGAGATCGGGGGGGTGGGGGGGGGAGACCCAAATGAGCAGTTCTTC.

This clonotype was recorded at least ten times. The V and J genes are TRBV6-5 and TRBJ2-2; the D is unclear. The V gene lost 0 bases and the J gene lost 6 bases, with 5 bases spanning the gap. The CDR3 extends over 13 amino acids. CDR1 and CDR2 (germline): MNHEY, SVGAGI. CDR3 protein: CASSYSGSGELFF. In DNA, the CDR3 is TGTGCCAGCAGTTACTCGGGGTCCGGGGAGCTGTTTTTT.

There are many counts of this clonotype. This chain joins TRBV12-3 or TRBV12-4 and TRBJ2-7, with D perhaps matching TRBD1 (5 bases). This CDR3 is 12 amino acids long. The V gene lost 6 bases and the J gene lost 5 bases, with 11 bases spanning the gap. The CDR3 nucleotides read TGTGCCAGCAGCTTGGACATCCACGAGCAGTACTTC. Translating gives CASSLDIHEQYF.

The chain joins TRBV7-6 to TRBJ2-3, with D unclear. The CDR3 is made up of 14 amino acids. CDR1 is SGHVS, CDR2 FNYEAQ, per germline. V gave up 5 bases and J gave up 2 bases, with 11 bases separating them. CDR3 region: CASSPSSPTDTQYF. CDR3 sequence (DNA): TGTGCCAGCAGCCCCTCGTCCCCCACAGATACGCAGTATTTT.

This chain links TRBV7-9 with TRBJ1-1; D is possibly TRBD1 (5 bases). Trimming shortened V by 11 bases and J by 1 base, and 17 bases separated the two germline ends. The germline V gene encodes CDR1 SEHNR and CDR2 FQNEAQ (reference sequence). The CDR3 length is 14 residues. The CDR3 spells CALGRGGTNTEAFF. The CDR3 coding sequence is TGTGCCCTTGGGCGGGGGGGAACGAACACTGAAGCTTTCTTT.

This clonotype has more than one count but fewer than ten. V gene TRBV7-9 combines with J gene TRBJ2-1; D is unclear. Trimming removed 7 bases from V and 6 bases from J, with 10 bases in between. This CDR3 region has 12 residues. Germline values: CDR1 SEHNR, CDR2 FQNEAQ (reference sequence). CDR3 nucleotide sequence: TGTGCCAGCACCTCTACCCTCAATGAGCAGTTCTTC. As protein: CASTSTLNEQFF.

The table lists this clonotype with many counts. The chain has TRBV6-1 and TRBJ2-4; 9 bases agree with TRBD1. Germline trimming cut 4 bases from V and 0 bases from J; bases unmatched to any gene: 4. The CDR3 runs 16 residues. Germline V gene lookup returns CDR1 MNHNS and CDR2 SASEGT. CDR3 in amino acids: CASSARDRVAKNIQYF. The CDR3 nucleotides are TGTGCCAGCAGTGCCCGGGACAGGGTAGCCAAAAACATTCAGTACTTC.

This clonotype has just a few counts. The chain is built from TRBV2 and TRBJ2-4, with D perhaps matching TRBD2 (5 bases). This CDR3 has 14 amino acids. Trimming removed 4 bases from V and 8 bases from J, with 15 bases in between. Germline lookup yields CDR1 SNHLY and CDR2 FYNNEI. CDR3 residues: CASSGSPKRDIQYF. CDR3 nucleotide sequence: TGTGCCAGCAGTGGATCCCCGAAGAGGGACATTCAGTACTTC.

This clonotype was found a few times. V is TRBV7-2 and J is TRBJ1-1; no definite D call. V was shortened by 2 bases and J by 2 bases, with 9 bases between the two germline ends. Germline-derived CDR1 and CDR2 are SGHTA and FQGNSA. This CDR3 spans 14 amino acids. The CDR3 DNA follows: TGTGCCAGCAGCTTACTTACGCTCAACACTGAAGCTTTCTTT. This encodes CASSLLTLNTEAFF.

This clonotype was observed at least ten times. CDR3 amino acids: CASSPERGGSYEQYV. In DNA, the CDR3 is TGTGCCAGCAGCCCCGAGCGGGGGGGTTCCTACGAGCAGTACGTC. The V call is TRBV7-2, the J call TRBJ2-7; 10 nucleotides agree with TRBD2. Germline V CDR1 and CDR2: SGHTA, FQGNSA. The CDR3 length is 15 residues. V trimming: 5 bases; J trimming: 1 base; junction bases outside the gene matches: 5.

The rearrangement joins TRBV2 to TRBJ2-5; 7 nucleotides align to TRBD1. The ends lost 8 bases at V and 3 bases at J; junction bases unmatched: 6. Germline assignment: CDR1 SNHLY and CDR2 FYNNEI. This CDR3 is 13 amino acids long. DNA for the CDR3: TGTGCCAGCGAAAGACAGGGAGAAGAGACCCAGTACTTC. Translated, it gives CASERQGEETQYF.

This clonotype was recorded once. The chain is built from TRBV19 and TRBJ1-6; D gene uncertain. The ends were cut back, 5 bases at V and 7 bases at J, with 15 bases in the middle. Looked up from germline, CDR1 is LNHDA and CDR2 is SQIVND (reference sequence). The CDR3 loop spans 15 amino acids. The CDR3 sequence is CASSLEARRNSPLHF. The CDR3 DNA follows: TGTGCCAGTAGTCTCGAGGCCCGCAGAAATTCACCCCTCCACTTT.

This clonotype was found many times. CDR3: CASSRGGPFSYGYTF. In DNA form, the CDR3 reads TGTGCCAGCAGCCGGGGAGGGCCCTTCTCCTATGGCTACACCTTC. This chain links TRBV11-1 with TRBJ1-2; no firm D call. The CDR3 has 15 residues. The V gene lost 5 bases and the J gene lost 4 bases, with 17 bases spanning the gap. Germline CDR1 is SGHAT and CDR2 is FQDESV (reference sequence).

This rearrangement joins TRBV19 to TRBJ1-6, with TRBD1 matching over 9 bases. The CDR3 runs 16 residues. V shed 0 bases, J shed 6 bases, and the junction held 3 bases outside the gene matches. Germline V gene data show CDR1 as LNHDA and CDR2 as SQIVND (reference sequence). CDR3 sequence reads: CASSIDDRGFNSPLHF. CDR3 nucleotides: TGTGCCAGTAGTATAGACGACAGGGGGTTTAATTCACCCCTCCACTTT.

This clonotype turned up a few times. The chain combines TRBV6-2 or TRBV6-3 with TRBJ2-3; D call uncertain. Germline lookup yields CDR1 MNHEY and CDR2 SVGEGT. Trimming took 6 bases from V and 0 from J, leaving 13 bases between them. CDR3 length equals 15 residues. The CDR3 is CASSPIFRSTDTQYF. CDR3 bases: TGTGCCAGCAGCCCGATATTCCGGAGCACAGATACGCAGTATTTT.

On this clonotype: At one of its ends the junction is not consistent with the germline gene, which may arise from a read error. The chain employs TRBV7-7 and TRBJ2-2, with D possibly TRBD1 on 5 matching bases. Germline CDR1 SSHAT, CDR2 FNYEAQ (reference sequence). The CDR3 covers 15 residues. The CDR3 sequence: CASSDGRTFTGELFF. The CDR3 nucleotides are TGTGCTAGCAGCGACGGGCGGACATTCACCGGGGAGCTGTTTTTT.

This clonotype was counted a few times. This sequence joins TRBV6-5 and TRBJ2-7; D is ambiguous. Trimming left V 0 bases short and J 2 bases short, with 11 bases between. CDR1 MNHEY and CDR2 SVGAGI come from the germline V gene. CDR3 length: 15 amino acids. The CDR3 is CASSYSRTRAYEQYV. The CDR3 DNA sequence: TGTGCCAGCAGTTACTCGCGCACAAGGGCCTACGAGCAGTACGTC.

This clonotype was seen a handful of times. This sequence joins TRBV28 and TRBJ2-1; TRBD2 is a possible D gene (5 bases). Germline CDR1 MDHEN, CDR2 SYDVKM. V lost 6 bases and J 2 bases, leaving 14 bases between the germline ends. This CDR3 comprises 15 residues. The CDR3 reads CASSPERATYNEQFF. CDR3 DNA sequence: TGTGCCAGCAGCCCGGAGAGGGCAACCTACAATGAGCAGTTCTTC.

There are many counts of this clonotype. The rearrangement links TRBV7-2 to TRBJ2-3; TRBD2 agrees at 10 bases. This CDR3 contains 18 residues. V was clipped by 3 bases and J by 0 bases; unmatched bases: 9. Germline-derived CDR1 and CDR2 are SGHTA and FQGNSA. The CDR3 protein is CASSFPSGGAGSTDTQYF. For the CDR3, the DNA is TGTGCCAGCAGCTTTCCCAGCGGGGGGGCCGGTAGCACAGATACGCAGTATTTT.